This TCR beta chain appears in the sequencing data of a study of monozygotic twins with inflammatory bowel disease. The germline V gene encodes CDR1 MNHEY and CDR2 SMNVEV (reference sequence). This CDR3 contains 14 residues. For both chains, the TCRalpha and TCRbeta cDNA went through two nested PCRs of about 17 and 10 cycles. TCRdb re-called the 5' RACE reads; one entry per CDR3 protein, DNA not given. The sample table includes around 140,000 distinct CDR3 sequences. The sequence derives from a human donor with ulcerative colitis or Crohn's disease, or a healthy co-twin of an affected twin (not recorded which). The V call is TRBV27, the J call TRBJ1-4; TCRdb proposes TRBD1, but this gene call is untestable without DNA. The sequenced material came from blood. The CDR3 is CASSSTDFRRGLFF.